The rows below give T cell receptor beta chains drawn from one sample of a study of tumor and adjacent non-tumor tissue in lung cancer. TCRdb redid the calling of the multiplex PCR reads with MiXCR, one entry per CDR3 protein. The data hold under 95,000 distinct CDR3 sequences, with 80% to 90% observed a single time. The specimen sequenced was distant non-tumor lung tissue. The receptors stem from a man between 60 and 70 years old with non-small cell lung cancer. CDR3s include the opening cysteine and the closing phenylalanine or tryptophan. A D gene is named only where the DNA matches it firmly. A row's size may be missing; if present it is once, few, many or a size class.

CDR3nt	CDR3aa	abundance	v_gene	d_gene	j_gene
TGTGCCAGCACCTTAGACAGGGGCCATGGCTACACCTTC	CASTLDRGHGYTF	NA	TRBV11-2	TRBD1	TRBJ1-2
TGCAGTGCTAGCCCAGGACAGTGGGCGTACGAGCAGTACTTC	CSASPGQWAYEQYF	NA	TRBV20-1	NA	TRBJ2-7
TGCGCTAACAGCCAAGGCCGGGGACCTAACTATGGCTACACCTTT	CANSQGRGPNYGYTF	few	TRBV4-1	NA	TRBJ1-2
TGTGCCACCAGCTTAGTGCTGTCGGGTTACAATGAGCAGTTCTTC	CATSLVLSGYNEQFF	NA	TRBV11-1	NA	TRBJ2-1
TGTGCCATCAGCCAAGAGATTAGCGGGAGGGTGAACACCGGGGAGCTGTTTTTT	CAISQEISGRVNTGELFF	NA	TRBV4-2	TRBD2	TRBJ2-2
TGTGTCAGCAGCTTGGGGCGGGAGTGGACCTACGAGCAGTACTTC	CVSSLGREWTYEQYF	NA	TRBV5-4	TRBD2	TRBJ2-7
TGCGCCAGCAGCTTAGTTCCAAAGAACAGGCCCTCTGGGGTCAACGTCCTGACTTTC	CASSLVPKNRPSGVNVLTF	NA	TRBV11-2	NA	TRBJ2-6
TGTGACAGCAGTTTACCTTCAGGGTACTACGGCTACACCTTC	CDSSLPSGYYGYTF	NA	TRBV28	NA	TRBJ1-2
TGTGCCATCACCACCGTTAGTACAGATACGCAGTATTTT	CAITTVSTDTQYF	NA	TRBV12-3/TRBV12-4	NA	TRBJ2-3
TGCGTCAGCAGCCAAGATAAGGGTAGCGGGAGATCTGGGGTCAACGTCCTGACTTTC	CVSSQDKGSGRSGVNVLTF	NA	TRBV4-1	TRBD2	TRBJ2-6
TGTGCCAGCAGCCCCGCACAAATGCTAGTTCAGGATACGCAGTATTTT	CASSPAQMLVQDTQYF	NA	TRBV11-2	NA	TRBJ2-3
TGCAATGCTAGAGATCCTTTCGGCGGGACCTCCACCTACGAGGAGTACTTC	CNARDPFGGTSTYEEYF	NA	TRBV20-1	NA	TRBJ2-7
TGTGCCAGCAGACGGTACCCCCTAAACACTGAGACCCAGTACTTC	CASRRYPLNTETQYF	NA	TRBV12-3/TRBV12-4	NA	TRBJ2-5
TGCGCCAGCAGCTTGCGGGGGGGTAACATTGAAGCTTTCTTT	CASSLRGGNIEAFF	NA	TRBV5-1	NA	TRBJ1-1
TGTGTCAGCAGCCTGACTAGCGGGATGGCAGCTACGCAGTATTTT	CVSSLTSGMAATQYF	NA	TRBV4-2	TRBD2	TRBJ2-3
TGCAGTGCTAGGGACTCGGGACAGGGTCATGAAAAACTGTATTTT	CSARDSGQGHEKLYF	NA	TRBV20-1	TRBD1	TRBJ1-4
TGCAGTGCTAGAGTCACTAAAAATGAGCAGTTCTTC	CSARVTKNEQFF	many	TRBV20-1	NA	TRBJ2-1
TGTGCCAGCACCTTCGGGGCTAGCGGGGACCGGAAAAGCATTCAGTACTTC	CASTFGASGDRKSIQYF	NA	TRBV7-9	TRBD2	TRBJ2-4
TGTGTCAGCAATTACTCCGGGACAGGGAGGATCCGACTGTTTTTT	CVSNYSGTGRIRLFF	NA	TRBV6-5	TRBD1	TRBJ1-4
TGTGCCAGCAGCTTTATTGGACGGAACTACGAGCAGTACTTC	CASSFIGRNYEQYF	many	TRBV5-6	NA	TRBJ2-7
TGTGCCAGCAGCACAACTACGACAGGGGGCATGAACACTGTAGCTTTCTTC	CASSTTTTGGMNTVAFF	NA	TRBV12-3/TRBV12-4	TRBD1	TRBJ1-1
TGTGCCTGGGAGAGGGGTTCAGGGGCCAACGTCCTGACTTTC	CAWERGSGANVLTF	many	TRBV30	NA	TRBJ2-6
TGTGCCAGTAGCTTGACAGGGAGAGGGACTGAACCTTTGTTT	CASSLTGRGTEPLF	NA	TRBV11-2	TRBD1	TRBJ1-1
TGCAGTGCCCAGATACAGGGAAGAAACTATGGCTACACCTTC	CSAQIQGRNYGYTF	NA	TRBV20-1	NA	TRBJ1-2
TGTTCCAGCAGCTCGCACGGACGACAGACTGGAGCTTTCTTT	CSSSSHGRQTGAFF	NA	TRBV11-3	NA	TRBJ1-1
TGTGCCAGTAGTTACCGGACAGGGTCCAGTTCACCCCTCCACTTT	CASSYRTGSSSPLHF	NA	TRBV6-6	TRBD1	TRBJ1-6
TGTAGCGTTGGAGATCGGGGTCGGGGGGATGGAGAGCAGTACTTC	CSVGDRGRGDGEQYF	NA	TRBV29-1	TRBD2	TRBJ2-7
TGTACCCGCAGTCCTATCCCTGGGGGCAACGTCCTGACTTTC	CTRSPIPGGNVLTF	NA	TRBV11-2	NA	TRBJ2-6
TGTGCCAGCAGTTTAGGGACGGTTGTGAGGGTCACTGAAGCTTTCTTT	CASSLGTVVRVTEAFF	NA	TRBV11-2	NA	TRBJ1-1
TGTGCCAGCAGCCAAGAAACTTCACCTGGCCAAGAGACCCAGTACTTC	CASSQETSPGQETQYF	NA	TRBV4-2	NA	TRBJ2-5
TGCGTCAACAGCCAAGACAGCGACTACGAGCAGTACTTC	CVNSQDSDYEQYF	NA	TRBV4-1	NA	TRBJ2-7
TGTGCCAGCAGCCATACTTACAGGTCAAACAATGAGCAGTTCTTC	CASSHTYRSNNEQFF	NA	TRBV7-3	NA	TRBJ2-1
TGTGCCAGCAGCGGGACTAGCGGGGAGGCTAACACCGGGGAGCTGTTTTTT	CASSGTSGEANTGELFF	once	TRBV11-1	TRBD2	TRBJ2-2
TGTGCCAGTAACGAACAGGGGTCAAGCTCTGGAAACACCATATATTTT	CASNEQGSSSGNTIYF	NA	TRBV11-2	TRBD1	TRBJ1-3
TGCAGTGCTGTGACAAGCGGGAAATCAGATACGCCGTATTTT	CSAVTSGKSDTPYF	NA	TRBV20-1	TRBD2	TRBJ2-3